This T cell receptor (beta chain) was profiled in a study of T cell clonotyping in hematopoietic cell transplantation. Overall study findings and caveats: CD4 and CD8 repertoire contributions could not be separated without sorting.

Profiling relied on immunoSEQ multiplex PCR, and the TCRdb table lists in-frame clones only, not all of them. This table holds fewer than 80,000 clones, about 93% found once. Comment on this clone: Antigen specificity is unknown.

CDR3 length: 14 residues. Trimming cost V 3 bases and J 7 bases; bases outside gene matches: 8. Germline V gene lookup returns CDR1 MNHNS and CDR2 SASEGT. This sequence joins TRBV6-1 and TRBJ1-2; TRBD1 aligns across 7 bases. The source material was peripheral blood mononuclear cells. This TCR was recovered from a man aged 50-60 years in good health. Some clones in this sample may be carry-over from other donors' samples. CDR3 DNA sequence: TGTGCCAGCAGTGACCTCCGGGACAGCCCTGGCTACACCTTC. This codes for CASSDLRDSPGYTF.